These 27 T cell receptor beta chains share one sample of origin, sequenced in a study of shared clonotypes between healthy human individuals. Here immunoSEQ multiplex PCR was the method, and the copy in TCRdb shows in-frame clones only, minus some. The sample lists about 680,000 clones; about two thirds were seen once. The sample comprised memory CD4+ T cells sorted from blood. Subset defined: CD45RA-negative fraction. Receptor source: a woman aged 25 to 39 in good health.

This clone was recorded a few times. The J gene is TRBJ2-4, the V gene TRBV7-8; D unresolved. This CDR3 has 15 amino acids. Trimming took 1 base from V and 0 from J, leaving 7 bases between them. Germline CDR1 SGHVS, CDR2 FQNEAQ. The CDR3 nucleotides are TGTGCCAGCAGCTTAGGGAGAGTAGCCAAAAACATTCAGTACTTC. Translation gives CASSLGRVAKNIQYF.

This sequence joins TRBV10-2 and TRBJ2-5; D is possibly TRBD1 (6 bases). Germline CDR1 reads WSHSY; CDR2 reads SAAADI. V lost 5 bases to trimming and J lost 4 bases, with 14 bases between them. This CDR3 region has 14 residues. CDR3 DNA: TGCGCCAGCAGTCCTGGACAGATGGCAGAGACCCAGTACTTC. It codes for CASSPGQMAETQYF.

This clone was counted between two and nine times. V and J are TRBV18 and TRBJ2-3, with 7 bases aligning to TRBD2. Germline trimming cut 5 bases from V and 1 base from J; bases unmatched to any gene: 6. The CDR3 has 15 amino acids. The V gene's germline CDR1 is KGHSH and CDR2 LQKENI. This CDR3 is CASSTGTTGTDTQYF. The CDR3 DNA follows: TGTGCCAGCTCAACTGGGACTACCGGCACAGATACGCAGTATTTT.

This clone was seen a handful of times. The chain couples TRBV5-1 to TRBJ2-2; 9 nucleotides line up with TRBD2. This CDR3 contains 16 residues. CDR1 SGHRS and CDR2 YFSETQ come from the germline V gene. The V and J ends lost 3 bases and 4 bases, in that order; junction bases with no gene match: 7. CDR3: CASSYPGTSPTGELFF. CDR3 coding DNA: TGCGCCAGCAGCTACCCCGGGACTAGCCCCACCGGGGAGCTGTTTTTT.

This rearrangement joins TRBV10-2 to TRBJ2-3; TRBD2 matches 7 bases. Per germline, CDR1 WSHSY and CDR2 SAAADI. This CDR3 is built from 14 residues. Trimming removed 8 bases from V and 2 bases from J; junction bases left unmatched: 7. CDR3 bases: TGCGCCAGCCGAGACGGGAGGTACACAGATACGCAGTATTTT. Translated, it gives CASRDGRYTDTQYF.

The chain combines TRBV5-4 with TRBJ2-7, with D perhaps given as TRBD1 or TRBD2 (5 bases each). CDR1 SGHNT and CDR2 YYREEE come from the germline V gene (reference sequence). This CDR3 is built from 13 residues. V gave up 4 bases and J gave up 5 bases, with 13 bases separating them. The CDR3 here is CASSPGRDHEQYF. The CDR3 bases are TGTGCCAGCAGCCCGGGTCGGGACCACGAGCAGTACTTC.

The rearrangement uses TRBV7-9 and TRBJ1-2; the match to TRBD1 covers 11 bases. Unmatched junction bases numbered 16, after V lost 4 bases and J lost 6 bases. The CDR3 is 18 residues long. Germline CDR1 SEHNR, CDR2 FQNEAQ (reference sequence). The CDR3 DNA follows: TGTGCCAGCAGCTCAGCAAACTACTCCCGGGACAGGGGGGATGGCTACACCTTC. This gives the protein CASSSANYSRDRGDGYTF.

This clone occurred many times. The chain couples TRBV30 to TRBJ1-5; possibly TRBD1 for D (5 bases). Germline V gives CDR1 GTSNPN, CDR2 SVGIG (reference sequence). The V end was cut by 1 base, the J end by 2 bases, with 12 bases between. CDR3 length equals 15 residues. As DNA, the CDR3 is TGTGCCTGGAGTGGAGGGCAGACAGGCAATCAGCCCCAGCATTTT. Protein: CAWSGGQTGNQPQHF.

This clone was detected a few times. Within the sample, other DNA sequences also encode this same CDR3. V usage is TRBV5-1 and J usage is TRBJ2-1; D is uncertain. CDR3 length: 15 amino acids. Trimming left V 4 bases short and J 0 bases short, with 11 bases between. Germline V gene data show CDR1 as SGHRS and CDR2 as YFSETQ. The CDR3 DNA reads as TGCGCCAGCAGCCTCGACTCGAGCTCCTACAATGAGCAGTTCTTC. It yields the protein CASSLDSSSYNEQFF.

CDR3 bases: TGTGCCAGCAGTGAAGCGCTCGGGATGAAATACGAGCAGTACTTC. It specifies CASSEALGMKYEQYF. The V gene is TRBV6-1, the J gene TRBJ2-7, with D possibly TRBD2 on 5 matching bases. The germline V and J ends were trimmed by 0 bases and 4 bases, with 13 bases remaining between them. The CDR3 runs 15 residues. Germline V gene data show CDR1 as MNHNS and CDR2 as SASEGT.

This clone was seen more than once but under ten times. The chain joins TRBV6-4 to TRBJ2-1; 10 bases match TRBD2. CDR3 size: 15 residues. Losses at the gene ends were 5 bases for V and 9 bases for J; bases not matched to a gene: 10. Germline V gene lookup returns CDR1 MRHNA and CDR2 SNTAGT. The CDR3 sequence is CASSPLAGVGGEQFF. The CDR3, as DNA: TGTGCCAGCAGTCCCCTAGCGGGAGTGGGCGGTGAGCAGTTCTTC.

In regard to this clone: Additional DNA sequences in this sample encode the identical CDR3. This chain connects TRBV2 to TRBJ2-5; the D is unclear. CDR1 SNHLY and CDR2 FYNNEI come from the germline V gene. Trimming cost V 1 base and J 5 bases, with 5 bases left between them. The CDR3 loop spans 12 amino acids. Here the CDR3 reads CASSEGRETQYF. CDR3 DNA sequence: TGTGCCAGCAGTGAAGGCCGGGAGACCCAGTACTTC.

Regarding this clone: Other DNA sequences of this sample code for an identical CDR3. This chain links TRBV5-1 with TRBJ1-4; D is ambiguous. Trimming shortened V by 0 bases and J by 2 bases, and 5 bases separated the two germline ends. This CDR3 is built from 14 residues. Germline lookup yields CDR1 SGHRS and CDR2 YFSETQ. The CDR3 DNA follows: TGCGCCAGCAGCTTGGACTCCACTAATGAAAAACTGTTTTTT. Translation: CASSLDSTNEKLFF.

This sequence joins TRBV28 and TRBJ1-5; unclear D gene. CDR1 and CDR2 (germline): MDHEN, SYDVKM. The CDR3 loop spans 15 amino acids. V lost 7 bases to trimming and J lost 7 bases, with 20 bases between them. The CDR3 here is CASTVYDGSGQPQHF. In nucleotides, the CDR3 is TGTGCCAGCACCGTTTATGACGGTTCTGGCCAGCCCCAGCATTTT.

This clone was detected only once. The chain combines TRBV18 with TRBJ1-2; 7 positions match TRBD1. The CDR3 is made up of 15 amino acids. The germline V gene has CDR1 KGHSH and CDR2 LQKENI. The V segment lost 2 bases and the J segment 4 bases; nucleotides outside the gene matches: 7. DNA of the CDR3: TGTGCCAGCTCACCAGAAGGGGGCCCTGCCTATGGCTACACCTTC. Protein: CASSPEGGPAYGYTF. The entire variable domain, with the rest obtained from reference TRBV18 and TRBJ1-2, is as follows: NAGVMQNPRHLVRRRGQEARLRCSPMKGHSHVYWYRQLPEEGLKFMVYLQKENIIDESGMPKERFSAEFPKEGPSILRIQQVVRGDSAAYFCASSPEGGPAYGYTFGSGTRLTVV.

The CDR3, as DNA: TGCGCCAGCAGCCAAGATACCAGAATGTATAATTCACCCCTCCACTTT. This encodes CASSQDTRMYNSPLHF. J is TRBJ1-6 and V is TRBV4-1; D remains ambiguous. Trimming removed 0 bases at V and 4 bases at J, with 10 bases between. Germline CDR1 reads MGHRA; CDR2 reads YSYEKL. CDR3 length: 16 residues.

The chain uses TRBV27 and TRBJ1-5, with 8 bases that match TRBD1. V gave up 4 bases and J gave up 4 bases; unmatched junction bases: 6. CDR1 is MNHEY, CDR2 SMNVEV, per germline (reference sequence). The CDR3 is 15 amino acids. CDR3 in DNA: TGTGCCAGCAGTTACACACAGGGGGGGAATCAGCCCCAGCATTTT. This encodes CASSYTQGGNQPQHF.

The CDR3 sequence: CASSPYQGGGLNDQETQYF. DNA of the CDR3: TGTGCCAGCAGTCCATATCAGGGTGGGGGTTTAAATGACCAAGAGACCCAGTACTTC. V usage is TRBV28 and J usage is TRBJ2-5; D tentatively reads TRBD1 or TRBD2 (5 bases each). Germline loops: CDR1 MDHEN, CDR2 SYDVKM. Trimming took off 5 bases at V and 0 bases at J, with 25 bases between the two ends. CDR3 length equals 19 residues. Based on the CDR3 plus reference TRBV28 and TRBJ2-5, the full variable domain is DVKVTQSSRYLVKRTGEKVFLECVQDMDHENMFWYRQDPGLGLRLIYFSYDVKMKEKGDIPEGYSVSREKKERFSLILESASTNQTSMYLCASSPYQGGGLNDQETQYFGPGTRLLVL.

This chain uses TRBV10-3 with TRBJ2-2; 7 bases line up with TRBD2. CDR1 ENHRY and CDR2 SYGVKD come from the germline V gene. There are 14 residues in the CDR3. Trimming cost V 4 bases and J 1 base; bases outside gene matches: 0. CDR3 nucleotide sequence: TGTGCCATCAGTGGGGAGGGGAACACCGGGGAGCTGTTTTTT. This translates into CAISGEGNTGELFF.

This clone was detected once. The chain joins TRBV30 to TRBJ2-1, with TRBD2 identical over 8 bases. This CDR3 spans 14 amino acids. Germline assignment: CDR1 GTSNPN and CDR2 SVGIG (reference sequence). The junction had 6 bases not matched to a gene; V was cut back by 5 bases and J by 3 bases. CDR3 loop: CAWDRTSSYNEQFF. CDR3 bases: TGTGCCTGGGACCGGACTAGCAGCTACAATGAGCAGTTCTTC.

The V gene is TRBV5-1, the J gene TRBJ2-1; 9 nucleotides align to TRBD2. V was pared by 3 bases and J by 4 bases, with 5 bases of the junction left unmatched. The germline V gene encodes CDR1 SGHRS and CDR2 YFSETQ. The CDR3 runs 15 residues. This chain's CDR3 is CASSSLAGAYNEQFF. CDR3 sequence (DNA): TGCGCCAGCAGCTCCTTAGCGGGAGCTTACAATGAGCAGTTCTTC.

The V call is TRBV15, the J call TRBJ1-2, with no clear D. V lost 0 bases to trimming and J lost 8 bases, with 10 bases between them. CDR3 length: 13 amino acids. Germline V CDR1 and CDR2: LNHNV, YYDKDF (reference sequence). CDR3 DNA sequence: TGTGCCACCAGCAGAGATGTGGCGGGCGGCTACACCTTC. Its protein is CATSRDVAGGYTF.

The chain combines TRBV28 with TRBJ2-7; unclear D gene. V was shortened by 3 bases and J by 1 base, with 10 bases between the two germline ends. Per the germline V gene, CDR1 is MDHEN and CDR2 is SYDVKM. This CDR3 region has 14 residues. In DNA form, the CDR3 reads TGTGCCAGCAGTTTTATAGCTAGATCCTACGAGCAGTACTTC. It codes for CASSFIARSYEQYF.

The DNA of the CDR3 is TGTGCCAGCAGCTTAGGTGCGGGAGGGTCACAAGAGACCCAGTACTTC. The encoded protein is CASSLGAGGSQETQYF. The rearrangement joins TRBV7-6 to TRBJ2-5, with TRBD2 matching over 9 bases. CDR3 length: 16 residues. V lost 1 base, J lost 2 bases, and 5 bases stayed unmatched. The germline V gene has CDR1 SGHVS and CDR2 FNYEAQ.

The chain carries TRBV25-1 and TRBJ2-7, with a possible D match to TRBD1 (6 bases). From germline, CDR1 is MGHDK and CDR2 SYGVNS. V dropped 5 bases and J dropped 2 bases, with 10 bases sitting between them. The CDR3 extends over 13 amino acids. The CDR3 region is CASSSGDTYEQYF. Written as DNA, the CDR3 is TGTGCCAGCAGTTCTGGGGACACCTACGAGCAGTACTTC.

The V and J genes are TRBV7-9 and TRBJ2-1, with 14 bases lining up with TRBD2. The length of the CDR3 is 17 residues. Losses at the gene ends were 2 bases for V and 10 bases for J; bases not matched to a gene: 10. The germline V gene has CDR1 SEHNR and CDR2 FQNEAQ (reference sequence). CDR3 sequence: CASSLLPGLAGVGEQFF. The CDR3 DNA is TGTGCCAGCAGCTTACTTCCGGGACTAGCGGGAGTAGGGGAGCAGTTCTTC.

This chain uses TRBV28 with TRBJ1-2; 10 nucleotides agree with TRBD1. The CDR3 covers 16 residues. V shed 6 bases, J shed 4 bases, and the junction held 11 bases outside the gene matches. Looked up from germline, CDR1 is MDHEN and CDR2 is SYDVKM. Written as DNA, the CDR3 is TGTGCCAGCAGATCCCCCGGACAGGGGGGAGGCTATGGCTACACCTTC. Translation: CASRSPGQGGGYGYTF.